The present entry profiles one TCR beta chain with its context. No cognate antigen has been identified for it. Base quality data are lacking; no much larger clone is found one base away. The record originates from a study of blood T cell repertoires in COVID-19 (dated by TCRdb to 2020 to 2021). Study-wide context: The collaborator samples originated in the United States, Italy and Spain and spanned the acute and convalescent phases of COVID-19. The prospective study material was composed of cDNA or gDNA derived from T cells, B-cell-depleted T cells, or PBMCs. The samples were drawn from the first 160 participants of the ongoing ImmuneRACE study and from over 950 subjects provided by 6 global collaborators. Where available, HLA class I and class II types were taken from metadata supplied by the sample provider and were not determined by assay-based typing. The sample metadata nearly always contained a de-identified subject ID, COVID-19 status, age in years and sex. The repertoires were made available in a free public database intended to serve as a resource for research on the immune response to SARS-CoV-2. The dataset comprised deeply sampled blood TCRbeta repertoires from subjects exposed to, actively infected with, or recovered from COVID-19.

TCRbeta CDR3 regions were amplified from genomic DNA using the immunoSEQ Assay, a bias-controlled multiplex PCR. The original pipeline was this. The number of nucleated cells in each sample was estimated by amplification of reference gene primers within the assay. To quantify the absolute abundance of each unique TCRbeta CDR3 rearrangement, sequence reads were collapsed and filtered. For each sample, productive Simpson clonality was calculated as the square root of Simpson's diversity index over productive rearrangements. Imported from immuneACCESS, the table was reduced by TCRdb to in-frame sequences with V and J called. These copies leave out some clones; in studies compared against another copy, an unresolved V gene accounts for under half, and the cause of the remainder is not known. V, J and clone size derive from that table, while D and trimming were established from the DNA sequence. The sample records nearly 95,000 clones, around 72% of which are singletons. The biggest ten clones account for 3.9% of the sample.

CDR1 and CDR2 are read off the germline V gene (reference sequence) as MNHEY and SMNVEV. The cysteine opens and the phenylalanine closes a CDR3 of 15 amino acids. The only DNA kept is the CDR3, 45 bases in frame from the first base. Cut back by 6 bases and 0 bases, the V and J ends lie 14 bases apart. At one collaborating source in Seattle, patients were enrolled during active infection and were followed longitudinally through the course of disease. The collaborating institutions used their own protocols to collect whole blood in K2EDTA tubes. For TCRbeta analysis, collaborator samples were shipped as frozen whole blood, as isolated PBMCs, or as DNA extracted from either sample type. The paper as a whole reports these results and caveats: The quantity of clinical and demographic metadata differed by source and by participant and was supplied without curation.

This TCR came from a man in his sixties or seventies with COVID-19, enrolled during active disease. The receptor chain draws on TRBV27 and TRBJ2-5; TRBD1 might be the D gene, on 6 matching bases. The sequencing sample was made of peripheral blood. The CDR3 loop reads CASSLGTPYQETQYF. The DNA sequence is TGTGCCAGCAGCCTCGGGACACCGTACCAAGAGACCCAGTACTTC.